This TCR beta chain originates from a study of blood T cells in healthy people across ages (dated by TCRdb to 2015 to 2017). Looking at the study overall: Template switching captured roughly one uniquely barcoded TCR beta cDNA molecule per two T cells in model experiments. The donors were split into four age groups: young (average approximately 16 years), middle-aged (about 40), aged (approximately 59) and long-lived (over 80). Age-related changes in TCR beta repertoire diversity were measured in the study by deep sequencing normalized with unique cDNA molecular identifiers. Two additional independent replicas of 1 million unique cDNA reads from the same blood draw were analyzed for two donors (one aged 18 to 30 and one aged 80 or older). To avoid experimental bias, donors of different ages were randomly spread across the sequencing lanes.

Donors were under 40 systemically healthy Caucasian individuals from Russia aged roughly 6 to 95 years. Roughly 10 milliliters of peripheral blood were drawn from each donor into EDTA-treated Vacutainer tubes. Ficoll-Paque density-gradient centrifugation was used to isolate PBMCs, with at least 6.5 million per sample. Total RNA was extracted from PBMCs with Trizol reagent, with at least 6 micrograms obtained per sample. The percentages of naive CD45RAhigh/CD27high T cells were determined by flow cytometry on a PBMC aliquot from every donor. Study-level results and caveats: Compared with the aged group, the long-lived group had more naive CD4+ T cells, fewer expanded clones and increased TCR diversity, a pattern suggesting age selection. Donor CMV infection status was unknown, potentially confounding age-related changes in expanded clonotypes. Conclusive comparison of naive and antigen-experienced compartments was prevented by the profiling of bulk unsorted PBMCs. As age increased, observed TCR beta diversity per million T cells dropped in a roughly linear way, and a significant reduction was already evident by age about 40. A strong correlation was found between observed TCR beta diversity and the percentage of naive T cells measured by flow cytometry. Total diversity estimates from one million sequenced T cells were considered lower bounds and underestimates.

This clonotype was detected ten times or more. Its cognate antigen has yet to be identified. No base qualities exist here, and no much larger clone lies one base off it. From the cysteine up to the phenylalanine, the CDR3 has a length of 15 residues. Only the CDR3 portion is preserved as DNA: 45 bases, with reading frame beginning at the first base. CDR1 and CDR2 are read off the germline V gene (reference sequence) as DFQATT and SNEGSKA. The trim is 2 bases for V and 0 bases for J, with a gap of 12 bases between the germline ends. Library prep was done by 5' RACE. TCRdb records Illumina HiSeq 2500 as the sequencer. The second PCR ran for roughly 7 to 12 cycles and used a J-beta primer mix along with a sample-barcoded 5' primer. A unique molecular identifier was introduced onto each TCR beta cDNA molecule by a template-switch 5' adaptor carrying 12 random nucleotides. Each sample yielded at least 3 million CDR3-containing paired-end reads. First-strand cDNA was synthesized from all RNA with the Mint cDNA synthesis kit, primed by a TRBC-specific oligonucleotide. All cDNA was treated with uracil-DNA glycosylase and then went through a first 18-cycle PCR with the universal primers M1SS and BC2_uni_R. The authors processed their data as follows. For normalization, 1 million high-quality reads were randomly selected from each sample, with every read carrying a distinct molecular identifier. Instead of being binned into consensus sequences, reads that shared molecular identifiers were thrown out. MiTCR, with a Q25 quality threshold and the strictest error-elimination algorithm, was used for CDR3 identification, clonotype clustering and error correction. A nonparametric unseen species model using Euler transformation provided a lower-bound estimate of total TCR beta diversity. TCRdb trimmed public reads at Q25 via fastp, called clones via MiXCR and kept in-frame beta chains. Each CDR3 protein gets just one entry, which takes the most common genes and DNA from the rows behind it. The authors' filters were not applied to this entry. Present in this sample are approximately 800,000 distinct CDR3 sequences, around 36% of which were seen just once. The top ten constitute about an eighth of the sample.

The source material was blood. The clonotype originates from a man aged 18 to 29 in good health. This sequence uses TRBV20-1 and TRBJ2-3; the D gene is possibly TRBD1, with 6 bases matching. The CDR3 sequence is CSARSSGVSTDTQYF. DNA sequence: TGCAGTGCTAGATCATCAGGGGTGAGCACAGATACGCAGTATTTT.